Shown below are 10 T cell receptor beta chains from a single sample sequenced in a study of CD8+ T cells in alopecia areata. RNA was isolated and reverse transcribed to cDNA, the sequencing template. Profiled with immunoSEQ multiplex PCR; TCRdb holds only in-frame clones, not every one. The sample includes about 120,000 clones, more than 30% of them seen just once. Input material: CD4+ T cells sorted from blood. Every receptor here comes from a human donor with alopecia areata.

V gene TRBV18 combines with J gene TRBJ2-3, with a weak D call TRBD1 (6 bases). Germline values: CDR1 KGHSH, CDR2 LQKENI. V was pared by 2 bases and J by 4 bases, with 16 bases between. The CDR3 loop spans 16 amino acids. The CDR3 is CASSPTTPRGADTQYF. The CDR3, as DNA: TGTGCCAGCTCACCAACAACTCCCAGGGGAGCAGATACGCAGTATTTT.

The chain carries TRBV7-8 and TRBJ1-5; a weak D match, TRBD1 (5 bases). V shed 3 bases and J shed 4 bases, with 16 bases lying between them. This CDR3 spans 16 amino acids. Germline CDR1 and CDR2: SGHVS and FQNEAQ. CDR3 DNA sequence: TGTGCCAGCAGCTTCCGTGCCGGGGCGGGGAATCAGCCCCAGCATTTT. Its translation is CASSFRAGAGNQPQHF. Variable domain in full (rest from reference TRBV7-8 and TRBJ1-5): GAGVSQSPRYKVAKRGQDVALRCDPISGHVSLFWYQQALGQGPEFLTYFQNEAQLDKSGLPSDRFFAERPEGSVSTLKIQRTQQEDSAVYLCASSFRAGAGNQPQHFGDGTRLSIL.

A few counts support this clone. V is TRBV29-1 and J is TRBJ2-1; D is unresolved. V was shortened by 4 bases and J by 5 bases, with 15 bases between the two germline ends. Germline V gene data show CDR1 as SQVTM and CDR2 as ANQGSEA. The CDR3 consists of 14 residues. The chain's CDR3 is CSVVKGSGHNEQFF. Written as DNA, the CDR3 is TGCAGCGTTGTCAAGGGTAGTGGTCACAATGAGCAGTTCTTC.

This clone has only a few counts. This chain links TRBV7-3 with TRBJ2-7, with D uncertain. The V and J ends lost 0 bases and 5 bases respectively, with 8 bases between them. Germline V gene lookup returns CDR1 SGHTA and CDR2 FQGTGA. The CDR3 is made up of 13 amino acids. The CDR3 DNA sequence: TGTGCCAGCAGCTTAACAGTCCGCCACGAGCAGTACTTC. Residues: CASSLTVRHEQYF.

The J gene is TRBJ1-1, the V gene TRBV29-1, with unresolved D. This CDR3 is 14 amino acids long. Germline V lookup: CDR1 SQVTM, CDR2 ANQGSEA. The germline V and J ends were trimmed by 4 bases and 0 bases, with 12 bases remaining between them. Written as DNA, the CDR3 is TGCAGCGTTGCGTCAGGCTCAATGAACACTGAAGCTTTCTTT. This codes for CSVASGSMNTEAFF.

The gene calls are TRBV2 and TRBJ2-7, with 11 positions matching TRBD2. The V segment lost 6 bases and the J segment 6 bases; nucleotides outside the gene matches: 7. The germline CDR1 and CDR2 sequences are SNHLY and FYNNEI. The CDR3 runs 14 residues. DNA of the CDR3: TGTGCCAGCAGAGGGGGACTAGCGGCGACCGAGCAGTACTTC. Translation: CASRGGLAATEQYF.

The V gene is TRBV29-1, the J gene TRBJ2-1; 8 positions agree with TRBD2. Losses at the gene ends were 4 bases for V and 5 bases for J; bases not matched to a gene: 4. CDR1 is SQVTM, CDR2 ANQGSEA, per germline. CDR3 size: 13 residues. In DNA form, the CDR3 reads TGCAGCGTTGCAAAGCGGGGGAACAATGAGCAGTTCTTC. The encoded protein is CSVAKRGNNEQFF.

This clone turned up a few times. The chain recombines TRBV28 with TRBJ2-7, with D hard to call. The CDR3 extends over 15 amino acids. Trimming took off 7 bases at V and 1 base at J, with 17 bases between the two ends. From germline, CDR1 is MDHEN and CDR2 SYDVKM. This CDR3 reads CASTLGPDTSYEQYF. Written as DNA, the CDR3 is TGTGCCAGCACTCTCGGGCCGGATACATCCTACGAGCAGTACTTC.

This clone was seen more than once but under ten times. The J gene is TRBJ2-7, the V gene TRBV28; 10 nucleotides match TRBD1. The CDR3 totals 15 residues. Unmatched junction bases numbered 10, after V lost 6 bases and J lost 5 bases. The germline V gene encodes CDR1 MDHEN and CDR2 SYDVKM. CDR3 loop: CASSSPGTGVDEQYF. CDR3 DNA sequence: TGTGCCAGCAGCTCTCCCGGGACAGGGGTCGACGAGCAGTACTTC. Full variable domain (remainder filled in from reference TRBV28 and TRBJ2-7): DVKVTQSSRYLVKRTGEKVFLECVQDMDHENMFWYRQDPGLGLRLIYFSYDVKMKEKGDIPEGYSVSREKKERFSLILESASTNQTSMYLCASSSPGTGVDEQYFGPGTRLTVT.

In this sample, this clone turned up once. The rearrangement links TRBV11-1 to TRBJ2-3, with 8 bases that match TRBD1. With 5 bases clipped from V and 3 bases from J, the junction kept 7 bases outside the gene matches. This CDR3 comprises 15 residues. The germline V gene encodes CDR1 SGHAT and CDR2 FQDESV (reference sequence). CDR3 sequence: CASSRGQGGTDTQYF. The CDR3 DNA sequence: TGTGCCAGCAGCCGAGGACAGGGTGGGACAGATACGCAGTATTTT.